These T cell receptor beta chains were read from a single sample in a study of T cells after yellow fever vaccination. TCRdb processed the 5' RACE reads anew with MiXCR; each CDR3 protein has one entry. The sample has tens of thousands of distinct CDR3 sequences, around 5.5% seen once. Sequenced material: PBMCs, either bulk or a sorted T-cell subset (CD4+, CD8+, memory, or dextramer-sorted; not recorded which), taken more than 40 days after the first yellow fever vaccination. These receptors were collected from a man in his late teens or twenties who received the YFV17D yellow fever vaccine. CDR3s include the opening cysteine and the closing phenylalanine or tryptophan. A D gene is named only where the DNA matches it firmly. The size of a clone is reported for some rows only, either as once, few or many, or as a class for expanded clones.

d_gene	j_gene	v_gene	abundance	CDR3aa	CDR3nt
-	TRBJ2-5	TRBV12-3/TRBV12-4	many	CASSPRPGQETQYF	TGTGCCAGCAGTCCCCGGCCAGGACAAGAGACCCAGTACTTC
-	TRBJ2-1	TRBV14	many	CASSQALADHSYNEQFF	TGTGCCAGCAGCCAAGCGTTGGCGGACCATTCCTACAATGAGCAGTTCTTC
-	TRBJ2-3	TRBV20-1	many	CSARTKSTDTQYF	TGCAGTGCCCGGACAAAAAGCACAGATACGCAGTATTTT
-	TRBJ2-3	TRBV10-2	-	CASSEVQRTDTQYF	TGCGCCAGCAGTGAGGTCCAGCGCACAGATACGCAGTATTTT
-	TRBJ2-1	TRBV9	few	CASSVGLVYNEQFF	TGTGCCAGCAGCGTAGGACTGGTCTACAATGAGCAGTTCTTC
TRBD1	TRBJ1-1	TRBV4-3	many	CASSQTGFGTEAFF	TGCGCCAGCAGCCAGACAGGGTTCGGCACTGAAGCTTTCTTT
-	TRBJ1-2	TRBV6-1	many	CASSPTDLYGYTF	TGTGCCAGCAGTCCAACCGACCTCTATGGCTACACCTTC
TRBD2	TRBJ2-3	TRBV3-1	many	CASSQDRIAGVPDTQYF	TGTGCCAGCAGCCAAGATAGAATAGCGGGGGTACCAGATACGCAGTATTTT
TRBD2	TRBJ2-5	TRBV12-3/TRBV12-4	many	CASSLRAGGRETQYF	TGTGCCAGCAGTTTACGAGCGGGGGGCAGGGAGACCCAGTACTTC
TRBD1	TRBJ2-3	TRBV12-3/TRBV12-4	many	CASKFGQVTDTQYF	TGTGCCAGCAAGTTTGGACAGGTCACAGATACGCAGTATTTT
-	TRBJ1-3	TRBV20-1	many	CSARDSSGNTIYF	TGCAGTGCTAGAGACAGCTCTGGAAACACCATATATTTT
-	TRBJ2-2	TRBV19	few	CASRWGVQTGELFF	TGTGCCAGTAGGTGGGGGGTACAGACCGGGGAGCTGTTTTTT
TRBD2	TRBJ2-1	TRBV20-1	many	CSARTVAGGPREQFF	TGCAGTGCCCGGACTGTAGCGGGGGGGCCACGTGAGCAGTTCTTC
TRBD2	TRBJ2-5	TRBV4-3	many	CASSQGLAAETQYF	TGCGCCAGCAGCCAGGGACTAGCCGCAGAGACCCAGTACTTC
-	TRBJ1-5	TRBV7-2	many	CASSLAGAGSDQHF	TGTGCCAGCAGCTTAGCAGGGGCAGGGAGTGACCAGCATTTT
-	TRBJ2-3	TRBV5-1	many	CASSSRGPVDTQYF	TGCGCCAGCAGCTCACGGGGGCCGGTAGATACGCAGTATTTT
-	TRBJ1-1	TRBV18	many	CASSPQVNTEAFF	TGTGCCAGCTCACCGCAGGTGAACACTGAAGCTTTCTTT
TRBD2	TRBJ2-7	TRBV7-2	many	CASSLVASGVNEQYF	TGTGCCAGCAGCTTAGTCGCTAGCGGGGTAAACGAGCAGTACTTC
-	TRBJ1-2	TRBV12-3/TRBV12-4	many	CASSFNGDGYTF	TGTGCCAGCAGTTTTAATGGGGACGGCTACACCTTC
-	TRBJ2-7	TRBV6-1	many	CASSGGILYEQYF	TGTGCCAGCAGTGGGGGGATTCTCTACGAGCAGTACTTC
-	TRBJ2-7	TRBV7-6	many	CASSSVRGYHEQYF	TGTGCCAGCAGCTCAGTTCGGGGGTACCACGAGCAGTACTTC
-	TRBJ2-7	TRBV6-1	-	CASTLQPDKAAYEQYF	TGTGCCAGCACCCTTCAGCCGGACAAAGCTGCCTACGAGCAGTACTTC
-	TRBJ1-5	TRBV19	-	CASSRNREGQPQHF	TGTGCCAGTAGTCGTAACAGGGAGGGTCAGCCCCAGCATTTT
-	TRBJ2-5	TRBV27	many	CASSFRGYETQYF	TGTGCCAGCAGTTTTAGAGGGTACGAGACCCAGTACTTC
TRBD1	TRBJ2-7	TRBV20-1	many	CSAYDPGQGPYEQYF	TGCAGTGCTTACGATCCGGGACAGGGGCCCTACGAGCAGTACTTC
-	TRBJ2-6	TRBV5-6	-	CASSLGTSGANVLTF	TGTGCCAGCAGCTTGGGGACCTCTGGGGCCAACGTCCTGACTTTC
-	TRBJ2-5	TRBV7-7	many	CASSAWKETQYF	TGTGCCAGCAGCGCTTGGAAGGAGACCCAGTACTTC
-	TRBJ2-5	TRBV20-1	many	CSGGTAQETQYF	TGCAGTGGCGGGACAGCGCAAGAGACCCAGTACTTC
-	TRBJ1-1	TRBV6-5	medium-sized	CASSYRRPGTEAFF	TGTGCCAGCAGTTACCGTCGGCCAGGTACTGAAGCTTTCTTT
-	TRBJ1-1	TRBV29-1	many	CSVAPMNTEAFF	TGCAGCGTTGCCCCCATGAACACTGAAGCTTTCTTT
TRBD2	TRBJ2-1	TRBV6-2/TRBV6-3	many	CASRTGPSGGAGLRYNEQFF	TGTGCCAGCAGAACCGGGCCTAGCGGGGGCGCGGGCTTGAGATACAATGAGCAGTTCTTC
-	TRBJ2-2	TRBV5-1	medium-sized	CASSLTGNTGELFF	TGCGCCAGCAGCCTGACAGGGAACACCGGGGAGCTGTTTTTT
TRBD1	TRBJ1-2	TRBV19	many	CASSYRGSNYGYTF	TGTGCCAGTAGCTACAGGGGGTCCAACTATGGCTACACCTTC
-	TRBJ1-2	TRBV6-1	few	CASSPENQGYGYTF	TGTGCCAGCAGTCCCGAAAATCAGGGCTATGGCTACACCTTC
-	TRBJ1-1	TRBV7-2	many	CASSLVSEGEAFF	TGTGCCAGCAGCTTAGTATCGGAGGGGGAAGCTTTCTTT
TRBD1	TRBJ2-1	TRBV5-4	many	CASSLGTEYNEQFF	TGTGCCAGCAGCCTCGGGACAGAGTACAATGAGCAGTTCTTC
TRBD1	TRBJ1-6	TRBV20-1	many	CSADTGGGSPLHF	TGCAGTGCTGACACAGGGGGAGGTTCACCCCTCCACTTT
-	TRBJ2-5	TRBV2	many	CASSDVGQETQYF	TGTGCCAGCAGTGACGTGGGCCAAGAGACCCAGTACTTC
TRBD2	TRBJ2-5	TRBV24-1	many	CATSDPTTRGTGQETQYF	TGTGCCACCAGTGATCCCACGACGCGGGGGACCGGACAAGAGACCCAGTACTTC
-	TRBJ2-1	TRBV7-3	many	CASSLTRGNEQFF	TGTGCCAGCAGCCTCACTCGGGGAAATGAGCAGTTCTTC
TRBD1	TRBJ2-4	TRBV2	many	CASSTPGTGVAKNIQYF	TGTGCCAGCAGTACCCCCGGGACAGGGGTAGCCAAAAACATTCAGTACTTC
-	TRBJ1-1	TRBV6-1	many	CASSGAFTEAFF	TGTGCCAGCAGTGGGGCATTCACTGAAGCTTTCTTT
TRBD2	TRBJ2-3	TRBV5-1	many	CASSTSLAGVTDTQYF	TGCGCCAGCAGCACCTCCTTAGCGGGGGTAACAGATACGCAGTATTTT
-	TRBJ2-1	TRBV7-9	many	CASSLEAAGSSYNEQFF	TGTGCCAGCAGCTTAGAGGCAGCCGGTAGCTCCTACAATGAGCAGTTCTTC
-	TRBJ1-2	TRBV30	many	CAWSPESGYTF	TGTGCCTGGAGTCCCGAGAGTGGCTACACCTTC
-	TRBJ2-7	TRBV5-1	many	CASGSGDFTYEQYF	TGCGCCAGCGGATCGGGCGATTTCACCTACGAGCAGTACTTC
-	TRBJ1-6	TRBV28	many	CASSLPGGNSPLHF	TGTGCCAGCAGTTTACCGGGCGGTAATTCACCCCTCCACTTT
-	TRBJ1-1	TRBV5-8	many	CASSLEPGNTEAFF	TGTGCCAGCAGCTTGGAGCCCGGGAACACTGAAGCTTTCTTT
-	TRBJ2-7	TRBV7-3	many	CASSLNPAHYYEQYF	TGTGCCAGCAGCTTAAACCCAGCCCACTACTACGAGCAGTACTTC
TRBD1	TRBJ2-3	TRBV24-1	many	CAITDRDTDTQYF	TGTGCCATCACGGACAGGGACACAGATACGCAGTATTTT
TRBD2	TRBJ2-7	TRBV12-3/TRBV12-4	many	CASSFAGGGYEQYF	TGTGCCAGCAGTTTCGCGGGCGGGGGCTACGAGCAGTACTTC
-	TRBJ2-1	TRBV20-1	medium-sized	CSAIGESSYNEQFF	TGCAGTGCTATCGGGGAGAGCTCCTACAATGAGCAGTTCTTC
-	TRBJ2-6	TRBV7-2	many	CASSLDSGANVLTF	TGTGCCAGCAGCTTAGACAGTGGGGCCAACGTCCTGACTTTC